This entry lists 31 T cell receptor beta chains sequenced from one sample in a study of blood T cell repertoires in COVID-19. Profiled with immunoSEQ multiplex PCR; TCRdb holds only in-frame clones, not every one. The sample includes about 180,000 clones, 65% to 90% of them seen just once. Sequencing input: peripheral blood. The receptors here all came from a man aged 45-65 years with active or convalescent COVID-19.

The rearrangement links TRBV5-1 to TRBJ1-2, with D tentatively TRBD1 (5 bases). Trimming removed 3 bases from V and 6 bases from J, with 9 bases in between. CDR3 length: 12 residues. The germline V gene encodes CDR1 SGHRS and CDR2 YFSETQ. The CDR3 loop is CASSSSRDGYTF. As DNA, the CDR3 is TGCGCCAGCAGCTCAAGCAGGGATGGCTACACCTTC. Variable domain in full (rest from reference TRBV5-1 and TRBJ1-2): KAGVTQTPRYLIKTRGQQVTLSCSPISGHRSVSWYQQTPGQGLQFLFEYFSETQRNKGNFPGRFSGRQFSNSRSEMNVSTLELGDSALYLCASSSSRDGYTFGSGTRLTVV.

In nucleotides, the CDR3 is TGTGCCAGCAGCAGGGGCAGGGAAAACTACGAGCAGTACTTC. Its translation is CASSRGRENYEQYF. The chain carries TRBV9 and TRBJ2-7, with D maybe TRBD1 (5 bases). This CDR3 spans 14 amino acids. V was pared by 4 bases and J by 3 bases, with 14 bases between. The germline V gene has CDR1 SGDLS and CDR2 YYNGEE.

The chain employs TRBV2 and TRBJ2-7, with D perhaps matching TRBD1 (5 bases). CDR3 length: 14 amino acids. The V end was cut by 3 bases, the J end by 5 bases, with 14 bases between. Germline V CDR1 and CDR2: SNHLY, FYNNEI. The CDR3 sequence: CASSDRVQVNEQYF. The DNA for the CDR3 is TGTGCCAGCAGTGACAGGGTTCAAGTGAACGAGCAGTACTTC.

This clone showed up just a few times. CDR3 amino acids: CASSYSGGQPQHF. CDR3 nucleotides: TGTGCCAGCAGCTATAGTGGCGGGCAGCCCCAGCATTTT. The rearrangement links TRBV11-2 to TRBJ1-5; D is undetermined. V lost 4 bases to trimming and J lost 7 bases, with 11 bases between them. The germline CDR1 and CDR2 sequences are SGHAT and FQNNGV. This CDR3 is 13 amino acids long.

Of note for this clone: This sample also contains other DNA sequences that code for the same CDR3. The gene calls are TRBV11-2 and TRBJ1-2; TRBD1 aligns across 10 bases. The V segment lost 6 bases and the J segment 7 bases; nucleotides outside the gene matches: 5. The CDR3 spans 13 residues. Looked up from germline, CDR1 is SGHAT and CDR2 is FQNNGV. Here the CDR3 reads CASSLGTGAGYTF. The CDR3 DNA reads TGTGCCAGCAGTTTGGGGACAGGGGCTGGCTACACCTTC. The full variable domain, completed using reference TRBV11-2 and TRBJ1-2, is EAGVAQSPRYKIIEKRQSVAFWCNPISGHATLYWYQQILGQGPKLLIQFQNNGVVDDSQLPKDRFSAERLKGVDSTLKIQPAKLEDSAVYLCASSLGTGAGYTFGSGTRLTVV.

The chain carries TRBV7-6 and TRBJ1-4; D is possibly TRBD1 (6 bases). V was pared by 7 bases and J by 5 bases, with 20 bases between. Germline CDR1 and CDR2: SGHVS and FNYEAQ. The CDR3 spans 16 residues. The CDR3 region has the DNA TGTGCCAGCACCCTTTTTATGGCAGGGGAAAATGAAAAACTGTTTTTT. Protein: CASTLFMAGENEKLFF. Full variable domain (missing parts from reference TRBV7-6 and TRBJ1-4): GAGVSQSPRYKVTKRGQDVALRCDPISGHVSLYWYRQALGQGPEFLTYFNYEAQQDKSGLPNDRFSAERPEGSISTLTIQRTEQRDSAMYRCASTLFMAGENEKLFFGSGTQLSVL.

The chain carries TRBV7-9 and TRBJ1-3; D is unclear. Germline CDR1 reads SEHNR; CDR2 reads FQNEAQ (reference sequence). CDR3 length: 13 residues. Trimming removed 5 bases at V and 0 bases at J, with 5 bases between. This CDR3 is CASSRSSGNTIYF. The CDR3 DNA follows: TGTGCCAGCAGCCGTAGCTCTGGAAACACCATATATTTT.

This chain connects TRBV6-5 to TRBJ2-7; 7 bases agree with TRBD2. V lost 5 bases and J lost 9; bases outside the gene matches: 7. CDR3 size: 12 residues. Germline lookup yields CDR1 MNHEY and CDR2 SVGAGI. For the CDR3, the DNA is TGTGCCAGCAGTACCCAAGCGGGACCGCAGTACTTC. Protein: CASSTQAGPQYF.

This clone has just a few counts. This rearrangement joins TRBV6-5 to TRBJ1-4, with 7 bases identical to TRBD1. Trimming removed 0 bases from V and 11 bases from J; junction bases left unmatched: 6. The length of the CDR3 is 14 residues. From germline, CDR1 is MNHEY and CDR2 SVGAGI. The CDR3 loop reads CASSYSQGGDKLFF. Here the CDR3 DNA reads TGTGCCAGCAGTTACTCCCAGGGGGGAGACAAACTGTTTTTT.

The V gene is TRBV19, the J gene TRBJ2-1; perhaps TRBD2 as D (6 bases). Germline V gene data show CDR1 as LNHDA and CDR2 as SQIVND (reference sequence). The CDR3 consists of 16 residues. Trimming removed 5 bases from V and 0 bases from J, with 14 bases in between. DNA for the CDR3: TGTGCCAGTAGTGGTCCCCCGGGACTCTCCTACAATGAGCAGTTCTTC. Protein product: CASSGPPGLSYNEQFF.

J is TRBJ1-1 and V is TRBV7-2; D uncertain. Looked up from germline, CDR1 is SGHTA and CDR2 is FQGNSA. The V end lost 3 bases, the J end lost 1 base, and 12 bases lay between the germline ends. The CDR3 is 15 residues long. The CDR3 bases are TGTGCCAGCAGCTTGGGTCGGGTTTCGAACACTGAAGCTTTCTTT. Translation gives CASSLGRVSNTEAFF.

The rearrangement joins TRBV10-3 to TRBJ1-5; 9 bases map to TRBD1. J gave up 6 bases and V 5 bases, and 2 bases lay outside the gene matches. The germline gives CDR1 ENHRY, CDR2 SYGVKD. The length of the CDR3 is 13 residues. The CDR3 DNA sequence: TGTGCCATCAGTACAGGGGGCAGTCAGCCCCAGCATTTT. This translates into CAISTGGSQPQHF.

This rearrangement joins TRBV29-1 to TRBJ2-5; weak D call: TRBD2 (7 bases). The CDR3 runs 13 residues. The V end was cut by 7 bases, the J end by 4 bases, with 16 bases between. Per the germline V gene, CDR1 is SQVTM and CDR2 is ANQGSEA. CDR3 amino acids: CSGMGGLGETQYF. DNA for the CDR3: TGCAGCGGCATGGGGGGGCTGGGAGAGACCCAGTACTTC. Drawing the rest from reference TRBV29-1 and TRBJ2-5, the complete variable domain is SAVISQKPSRDICQRGTSLTIQCQVDSQVTMMFWYRQQPGQSLTLIATANQGSEATYESGFVIDKFPISRPNLTFSTLTVSNMSPEDSSIYLCSGMGGLGETQYFGPGTRLLVL.

The J gene is TRBJ2-7, the V gene TRBV3-1 (or the pseudogene TRBV3-2); D remains unclear. Germline loops: CDR1 LGHDT, CDR2 YNNKEL (reference sequence). The CDR3 is made up of 13 amino acids. The V and J ends lost 4 bases and 3 bases respectively, with 10 bases between them. The CDR3 bases are TGTGCCAGCAGCCTATCGGGTGGCTACGAGCAGTACTTC. Encoded protein: CASSLSGGYEQYF.

This chain connects TRBV2 to TRBJ2-3; D may be TRBD2 (7 bases). The ends were cut back, 6 bases at V and 3 bases at J, with 13 bases in the middle. There are 14 residues in the CDR3. Germline loops: CDR1 SNHLY, CDR2 FYNNEI. The CDR3 sequence is CASRRGAGTDTQYF. In DNA, the CDR3 is TGTGCCAGCAGACGGGGGGCGGGGACAGATACGCAGTATTTT.

V usage is TRBV3-1 (or the pseudogene TRBV3-2) and J usage is TRBJ2-3; tentative D call: TRBD1 (6 bases). V lost 4 bases and J 2 bases, leaving 16 bases between the germline ends. This CDR3 comprises 16 residues. The V gene's germline CDR1 is LGHDT and CDR2 YNNKEL (reference sequence). CDR3 amino acids: CASSLPGQGLTDTQYF. CDR3 sequence (DNA): TGTGCCAGCAGCCTACCAGGGCAGGGGCTCACAGATACGCAGTATTTT.

The rearrangement links TRBV3-1 (or the pseudogene TRBV3-2) to TRBJ1-2, with D hard to call. Germline CDR1 reads LGHDT; CDR2 reads YNNKEL (reference sequence). Trimming shortened V by 3 bases and J by 5 bases, and 16 bases separated the two germline ends. This CDR3 has 15 amino acids. This chain's CDR3 is CASSHSTRDGYGYTF. In nucleotides, the CDR3 is TGTGCCAGCAGCCACTCTACGAGGGATGGGTATGGCTACACCTTC.

This chain connects TRBV7-9 to TRBJ1-4; D gene unclear. Germline CDR1 and CDR2: SEHNR and FQNEAQ (reference sequence). The CDR3 has 14 amino acids. With 6 bases removed from V and 8 bases from J, the gap between germline ends came to 16 bases. CDR3 protein: CASSPSGVGEKLFF. Written as DNA, the CDR3 is TGTGCCAGCAGTCCGTCCGGGGTTGGGGAAAAACTGTTTTTT.

The CDR3 sequence is CASSMTGGEGWEQYF. Here the CDR3 DNA reads TGTGCCAGCAGTATGACAGGGGGCGAGGGTTGGGAGCAGTACTTC. The gene calls are TRBV6-5 and TRBJ2-7, with 10 bases fitting TRBD1. This CDR3 is 15 amino acids long. V dropped 5 bases and J dropped 7; count of bases not matched to a gene: 11. Germline CDR1 reads MNHEY; CDR2 reads SVGAGI.

This chain links TRBV4-1 with TRBJ1-5; 8 positions agree with TRBD1. Germline loops: CDR1 MGHRA, CDR2 YSYEKL. The CDR3 runs to 16 residues. V lost 0 bases, J lost 9 bases, and 10 bases stayed unmatched. CDR3 sequence: CASSQEPGQEYLPQHF. CDR3 nucleotides: TGCGCCAGCAGCCAAGAGCCGGGACAGGAGTACCTGCCCCAGCATTTT.

CDR3 loop: CAYKTGGNQPQHF. The CDR3 DNA follows: TGTGCCTACAAAACAGGGGGCAATCAGCCCCAGCATTTT. The chain is built from TRBV30 and TRBJ1-5, with TRBD1 matching 7 bases. The germline gives CDR1 GTSNPN, CDR2 SVGIG (reference sequence). J lost 2 bases, V lost 7 bases, and 5 bases had no gene match. The CDR3 has 13 residues.

CDR3 loop: CASSYTTRRGRDSPLHF. CDR3 coding DNA: TGTGCCAGCAGTTACACAACCCGTAGGGGTCGAGATTCACCCCTCCACTTT. The chain links TRBV6-2 or TRBV6-3 to TRBJ1-6; a possible D gene is TRBD1 (5 bases). V lost 2 bases to trimming and J lost 8 bases, with 19 bases between them. This CDR3 is 17 amino acids long. Germline V gene sequence: CDR1 MNHEY, CDR2 SVGEGT.

The chain employs TRBV4-2 and TRBJ2-2; 7 bases are a match to TRBD1. Germline V lookup: CDR1 LGHNA, CDR2 YNFKEQ. V shed 1 base, J shed 2 bases, and the junction held 4 bases outside the gene matches. The CDR3 sequence is 16 residues long. CDR3 nucleotide sequence: TGTGCCAGCAGCCAAGGGGCAGGGGGAAACACCGGGGAGCTGTTTTTT. As protein: CASSQGAGGNTGELFF.

The rearrangement links TRBV7-2 to TRBJ2-7; 11 bases are a match to TRBD2. This CDR3 comprises 16 residues. Germline CDR1 is SGHTA and CDR2 is FQGNSA. V shed 6 bases and J 7 bases; nucleotides not matched to a gene: 14. CDR3 amino acids: CASRRSGRASSTEQYF. The CDR3 DNA reads TGTGCCAGCAGACGTAGCGGGAGGGCCTCCTCTACGGAGCAGTACTTC.

The V call is TRBV24-1, the J call TRBJ1-1; 8 bases fit TRBD1. The CDR3 totals 14 residues. V lost 4 bases and J lost 0; bases outside the gene matches: 0. Germline values: CDR1 KGHDR, CDR2 SFDVKD. The CDR3 DNA reads as TGTGCCACCAGTGAGACAGGGGTGAACACTGAAGCTTTCTTT. Translated: CATSETGVNTEAFF.

The genes are TRBV4-2 and TRBJ2-1; 12 bases are a match to TRBD2. Germline CDR1 reads LGHNA; CDR2 reads YNFKEQ. V lost 4 bases, J lost 4 bases, and 8 bases stayed unmatched. The CDR3 sequence is 17 residues long. CDR3 coding DNA: TGTGCCAGCAGCCCTCGGACTAGCGGGAAAGTTTACAATGAGCAGTTCTTC. Amino acid sequence: CASSPRTSGKVYNEQFF.

This chain connects TRBV14 to TRBJ1-1; the D gene is possibly TRBD1 (5 bases). Between the trimmed V and J ends, which lost 6 bases and 5 bases, there was a span of 16 bases. The CDR3 runs 14 residues. The germline gives CDR1 SGHDN, CDR2 FVKESK. The CDR3 loop reads CASRPQQGFTEAFF. The CDR3 nucleotides are TGTGCCAGCAGGCCCCAGCAGGGTTTTACTGAAGCTTTCTTT.

This clone was observed many times. The CDR3 spells CASSIRVIAGGGNEQFF. The CDR3 DNA follows: TGTGCCAGTAGTATAAGGGTAATAGCGGGAGGGGGGAATGAGCAGTTCTTC. The chain joins TRBV19 to TRBJ2-1; TRBD2 matches 11 bases. There are 17 residues in the CDR3. V trimming: 2 bases; J trimming: 7 bases; junction bases outside the gene matches: 10. The germline V gene has CDR1 LNHDA and CDR2 SQIVND (reference sequence).

V and J are TRBV2 and TRBJ1-5; D not resolved. Germline CDR1 reads SNHLY; CDR2 reads FYNNEI. Trimming pared 7 bases from V and 9 bases from J, leaving 16 bases between. The length of the CDR3 is 13 residues. The CDR3 coding sequence is TGTGCCAGCACCCCAGGTGTCGAGAGGCCCCAGCATTTT. Its protein product is CASTPGVERPQHF.

The genes are TRBV7-2 and TRBJ2-1; 14 nucleotides line up with TRBD2. V shed 3 bases and J 7 bases; nucleotides not matched to a gene: 5. The length of the CDR3 is 16 residues. Germline V gives CDR1 SGHTA, CDR2 FQGNSA. CDR3 protein: CASSFTGTSGGNEQFF. For the CDR3, the DNA is TGTGCCAGCAGCTTTACTGGGACTAGCGGGGGAAATGAGCAGTTCTTC.

The V and J genes are TRBV7-3 and TRBJ2-2, with 11 positions matching TRBD2. V lost 3 bases and J lost 6; bases outside the gene matches: 9. In germline, CDR1 is SGHTA, CDR2 FQGTGA. The CDR3 is made up of 17 amino acids. CDR3 coding DNA: TGTGCCAGCAGCTTGTTAGCGGGAGGGCCGGGGGCCGGGGAGCTGTTTTTT. It codes for CASSLLAGGPGAGELFF.